The present TCR beta chain was sequenced within a study of cytomegalovirus exposure and HLA in healthy donors. Findings and caveats of the study: Earlier analysis yielded a pattern in which most TCR beta V segments were productive about 90% or about 30% of the time.

This CDR3 contains 15 residues. V lost 0 bases and J lost 0, with 8 bases in between. Germline CDR1 SGHRS, CDR2 YFSETQ. In the case of this clone: Its target is not known. The sample has other DNA sequences that encode this CDR3 too.

PCR primers comprised 60 Vbeta and 13 Jbeta primers. Profiling relied on immunoSEQ multiplex PCR, and the TCRdb table lists in-frame clones only, not all of them. The sample has approximately 160,000 clones, approximately 84% seen once. The chain combines TRBV5-1 with TRBJ2-3, with D unresolved. This clonotype originated in a man younger than 30 in good health and CMV-seronegative. Specimen: PBMCs. CDR3 loop: CASSLGRGSTDTQYF. The CDR3 nucleotides read TGCGCCAGCAGCTTGGGGCGCGGTAGCACAGATACGCAGTATTTT. Supplemented by reference TRBV5-1 and TRBJ2-3, the full variable domain reads KAGVTQTPRYLIKTRGQQVTLSCSPISGHRSVSWYQQTPGQGLQFLFEYFSETQRNKGNFPGRFSGRQFSNSRSEMNVSTLELGDSALYLCASSLGRGSTDTQYFGPGTRLTVL.